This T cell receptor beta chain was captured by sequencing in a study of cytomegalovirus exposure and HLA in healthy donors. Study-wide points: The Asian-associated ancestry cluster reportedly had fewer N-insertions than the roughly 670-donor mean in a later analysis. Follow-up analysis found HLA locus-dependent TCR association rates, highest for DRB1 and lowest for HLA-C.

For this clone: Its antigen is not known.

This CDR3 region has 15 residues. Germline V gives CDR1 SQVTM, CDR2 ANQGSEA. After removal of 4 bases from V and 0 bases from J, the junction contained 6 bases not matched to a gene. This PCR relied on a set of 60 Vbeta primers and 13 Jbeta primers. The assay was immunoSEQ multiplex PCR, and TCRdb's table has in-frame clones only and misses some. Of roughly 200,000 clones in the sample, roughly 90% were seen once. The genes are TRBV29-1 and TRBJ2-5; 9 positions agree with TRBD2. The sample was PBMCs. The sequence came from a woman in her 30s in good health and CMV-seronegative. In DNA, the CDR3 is TGCAGCGTTGCGGTAGCGGGGGTCTACCAAGAGACCCAGTACTTC. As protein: CSVAVAGVYQETQYF.